These 24 T cell receptor beta chains were all obtained from the same sample, sequenced in a study of blood T cell repertoires in COVID-19. TCRdb's copy holds only in-frame clones and misses some; the assay was immunoSEQ multiplex PCR. The data hold 250,000 to 300,000 clones, with around 84% observed a single time. Source material: PBMCs or T cells enriched from blood (not recorded which). These receptors were taken from a man aged 25-40 years with acute COVID-19.

The chain joins TRBV18 to TRBJ1-4, with TRBD1 identical over 8 bases. The length of the CDR3 is 15 residues. The germline gives CDR1 KGHSH, CDR2 LQKENI. With 4 bases clipped from V and 8 bases from J, the junction kept 9 bases outside the gene matches. Written as DNA, the CDR3 is TGTGCCAGCTCACTCTGGACAGGGCGTGGGGAAAAACTGTTTTTT. Translating it yields CASSLWTGRGEKLFF.

This clone was recorded once. The V and J genes are TRBV20-1 and TRBJ2-1; D remains unclear. The CDR3 covers 11 residues. V dropped 6 bases and J dropped 5 bases, with 8 bases sitting between them. The V gene's germline CDR1 is DFQATT and CDR2 SNEGSKA (reference sequence). CDR3 region: CSASQNNEQFF. CDR3 coding DNA: TGCAGTGCGTCCCAAAACAATGAGCAGTTCTTC.

This sequence joins TRBV11-3 and TRBJ1-1, with D perhaps TRBD1 (6 bases). Germline V gene lookup returns CDR1 SGHNT and CDR2 YENEEA. V lost 5 bases, J lost 6 bases, and 13 bases lay in between. The CDR3 sequence is 13 residues long. The CDR3 DNA is TGTGCCAGCAGCCCCTCACAGGGCGCTGAAGCTTTCTTT. Its protein product is CASSPSQGAEAFF.

This chain links TRBV9 with TRBJ1-1; tentatively, D is TRBD1 (5 bases). This CDR3 has 16 amino acids. Trimming took 2 bases from V and 2 from J, leaving 16 bases between them. Germline V gene data show CDR1 as SGDLS and CDR2 as YYNGEE. CDR3 loop: CASSVQPAGPNTEAFF. DNA of the CDR3: TGTGCCAGCAGCGTCCAACCAGCGGGGCCTAACACTGAAGCTTTCTTT.

This clone was picked up one time. CDR3 sequence (DNA): TGTGCCAGCAGCCAAACCGGGACAAAGAATCAGCCCCAGCATTTT. It translates to CASSQTGTKNQPQHF. V gene TRBV3-1 (or the pseudogene TRBV3-2) combines with J gene TRBJ1-5; D might be TRBD1 (6 bases). V shed 2 bases and J shed 4 bases, with 12 bases lying between them. The CDR3 runs to 15 residues. The germline V gene has CDR1 LGHDT and CDR2 YNNKEL (reference sequence).

This chain connects TRBV30 to TRBJ1-2, with TRBD1 matching over 8 bases. CDR3 length: 12 residues. The J segment lost 5 bases and the V segment lost 3 bases, leaving 2 bases of the junction unmatched. CDR1 and CDR2 from the germline V gene are GTSNPN and SVGIG (reference sequence). The CDR3 is CAWRWTGYGYTF. The CDR3 DNA sequence: TGTGCCTGGAGATGGACAGGGTATGGCTACACCTTC.

This clone was counted ten times or more. This sequence joins TRBV5-6 and TRBJ1-5; TRBD1 matches 8 bases. Per the germline V gene, CDR1 is SGHDT and CDR2 is YYEEEE. This CDR3 is 16 amino acids long. J was trimmed by 1 base and V by 1 base; bases with no gene match: 4. The DNA of the CDR3 is TGTGCCAGCAGCTTGTTCGCAGGGGGCAGCAATCAGCCCCAGCATTTT. It yields the protein CASSLFAGGSNQPQHF.

V is TRBV7-9 and J is TRBJ2-1; possibly TRBD2 for D (7 bases). The germline V and J ends were trimmed by 4 bases and 3 bases, with 19 bases remaining between them. CDR1 is SEHNR and CDR2 is FQNEAQ in the germline V gene (reference sequence). The CDR3 has 17 residues. CDR3 DNA: TGTGCCAGCAGCTCCAGACAATGGGGGGGGCACTACAATGAGCAGTTCTTC. It yields the protein CASSSRQWGGHYNEQFF.

This clone has just one count. The chain recombines TRBV27 with TRBJ2-1, with 10 positions matching TRBD1. The V gene's germline CDR1 is MNHEY and CDR2 SMNVEV (reference sequence). The CDR3 contains 16 residues. The junction had 12 bases not matched to a gene; V was cut back by 6 bases and J by 7 bases. DNA for the CDR3: TGTGCCAGCAGCCGCGGACAGGGGGTCTCTGGGAATGAGCAGTTCTTC. It codes for CASSRGQGVSGNEQFF.

The chain uses TRBV5-1 and TRBJ1-1; D call uncertain. CDR3 size: 13 residues. Trimming removed 0 bases from V and 9 bases from J, with 12 bases in between. CDR1 and CDR2 (germline): SGHRS, YFSETQ. The CDR3 loop reads CASSLGTDWKAFF. CDR3 DNA sequence: TGCGCCAGCAGCTTGGGCACAGATTGGAAAGCTTTCTTT. The full variable domain, rest sourced from reference TRBV5-1 and TRBJ1-1, is KAGVTQTPRYLIKTRGQQVTLSCSPISGHRSVSWYQQTPGQGLQFLFEYFSETQRNKGNFPGRFSGRQFSNSRSEMNVSTLELGDSALYLCASSLGTDWKAFFGQGTRLTVV.

The chain recombines TRBV2 with TRBJ2-3; 8 bases match TRBD2. Germline V gene lookup returns CDR1 SNHLY and CDR2 FYNNEI. The CDR3 consists of 18 residues. J gave up 1 base and V 7 bases, and 16 bases lay outside the gene matches. CDR3 amino acids: CASNVPFPSGSGTDTQYF. The CDR3 DNA is TGTGCCAGCAACGTCCCTTTCCCTAGCGGGTCGGGCACAGATACGCAGTATTTT.

In its sample, this clone was seen once. This rearrangement joins TRBV30 to TRBJ1-6; TRBD1 aligns across 8 bases. V shed 5 bases, J shed 5 bases, and the junction held 11 bases outside the gene matches. The V gene's germline CDR1 is GTSNPN and CDR2 SVGIG (reference sequence). CDR3 length: 16 residues. The CDR3 sequence: CAWGRGQAANNSPLHF. The CDR3 region has the DNA TGTGCCTGGGGTCGGGGACAGGCCGCCAATAATTCACCCCTCCACTTT.

The chain recombines TRBV4-2 with TRBJ1-5; D gene ambiguous. Germline V lookup: CDR1 LGHNA, CDR2 YNFKEQ. V lost 0 bases and J 2 bases, leaving 11 bases between the germline ends. The CDR3 is 16 amino acids. CDR3 sequence: CASSQDQASGNQPQHF. For the CDR3, the DNA is TGTGCCAGCAGCCAAGATCAAGCGTCTGGCAATCAGCCCCAGCATTTT.

As regards this clone: The junction differs from germline at one of its ends, possibly a read error. The CDR3 reads CASSLGNIGDTIYF. CDR3 sequence (DNA): TGTGCCAGCAGCTTGGGCAACATCGGGGACACCATATATTTT. The chain employs TRBV5-1 and TRBJ1-3; no clear D gene. The CDR3 is 14 amino acids. Germline CDR1 SGHRS, CDR2 YFSETQ. The full variable domain, in which reference TRBV5-1 and TRBJ1-3 provide the parts outside the CDR3, is KAGVTQTPRYLIKTRGQQVTLSCSPISGHRSVSWYQQTPGQGLQFLFEYFSETQRNKGNFPGRFSGRQFSNSRSEMNVSTLELGDSALYLCASSLGNIGDTIYFGEGSWLTVV.

This chain uses TRBV27 with TRBJ2-2, with TRBD2 matching 8 bases. The CDR3 loop spans 15 amino acids. Germline V gene lookup returns CDR1 MNHEY and CDR2 SMNVEV (reference sequence). Trimming removed 5 bases from V and 0 bases from J; junction bases left unmatched: 2. The CDR3 nucleotides read TGTGCCAGCAGTCCACTAGCGGCGAACACCGGGGAGCTGTTTTTT. It translates to CASSPLAANTGELFF.

The chain uses TRBV6-5 and TRBJ1-6, with D perhaps TRBD1 (5 bases). Germline V gene data show CDR1 as MNHEY and CDR2 as SVGAGI. This CDR3 comprises 15 residues. V was pared by 0 bases and J by 9 bases, with 12 bases between. In DNA, the CDR3 is TGTGCCAGCAGTTACTCGGGGACCGGGAGTTCACCCCTCCACTTT. Protein product: CASSYSGTGSSPLHF.

The chain is built from TRBV5-1 and TRBJ2-6; D may be TRBD2 (6 bases). There are 20 residues in the CDR3. The V end lost 1 base, the J end lost 0 bases, and 20 bases lay between the germline ends. Germline V CDR1 and CDR2: SGHRS, YFSETQ. CDR3: CASSLTTVRGPSSGANVLTF. CDR3 in DNA: TGCGCCAGCAGCTTGACCACAGTGCGGGGCCCCTCCTCTGGGGCCAACGTCCTGACTTTC.

The rearrangement uses TRBV24-1 and TRBJ1-4; 8 bases fit TRBD1. Germline CDR1 KGHDR, CDR2 SFDVKD. CDR3 length: 15 residues. With V trimmed by 4 bases and J by 7 bases, 7 bases remained unmatched. CDR3 coding DNA: TGTGCCACCAGTGACCGCGGACAGGGCGGTGAAAAACTGTTTTTT. Protein sequence: CATSDRGQGGEKLFF.

The chain couples TRBV7-9 to TRBJ1-4; D is ambiguous. Germline V gene data show CDR1 as SEHNR and CDR2 as FQNEAQ (reference sequence). This CDR3 region has 16 residues. The ends were cut back, 2 bases at V and 8 bases at J, with 18 bases in the middle. In DNA form, the CDR3 reads TGTGCCAGCAGCTTACCTGTCACTTCCGCCAGGGAAAAACTGTTTTTT. It encodes CASSLPVTSAREKLFF.

The chain employs TRBV11-3 and TRBJ2-1, with 10 bases identical to TRBD2. CDR3 length equals 16 residues. CDR1 and CDR2 from the germline V gene are SGHNT and YENEEA. Trimming cost V 4 bases and J 6 bases; bases outside gene matches: 9. The CDR3 sequence: CASSYWASGSSNEQFF. The CDR3 DNA reads TGTGCCAGCAGCTACTGGGCTAGCGGGAGTAGCAATGAGCAGTTCTTC.

The chain carries TRBV6-4 and TRBJ2-2; the D gene is possibly TRBD1 (6 bases). CDR1 is MRHNA and CDR2 is SNTAGT in the germline V gene. This CDR3 contains 14 residues. The V end lost 0 bases, the J end lost 6 bases, and 8 bases lay between the germline ends. The DNA for the CDR3 is TGTGCCAGCAGTGACTCAGGGGGACCCGGGGAGCTGTTTTTT. Amino acids: CASSDSGGPGELFF.

The rearrangement uses TRBV2 and TRBJ1-5; TRBD1 aligns across 12 bases. CDR1 and CDR2 (germline): SNHLY, FYNNEI. J lost 9 bases, V lost 8 bases, and 8 bases had no gene match. The CDR3 has 14 residues. The CDR3 loop reads CASRGDRGLRPQHF. CDR3 DNA: TGTGCCAGCCGTGGGGACAGGGGGCTTCGGCCCCAGCATTTT. Full variable domain (remainder filled in from reference TRBV2 and TRBJ1-5): EPEVTQTPSHQVTQMGQEVILRCVPISNHLYFYWYRQILGQKVEFLVSFYNNEISEKSEIFDDQFSVERPDGSNFTLKIRSTKLEDSAMYFCASRGDRGLRPQHFGDGTRLSIL.

This chain links TRBV19 with TRBJ2-3; D is unresolved. CDR1 is LNHDA, CDR2 SQIVND, per germline (reference sequence). The germline V and J ends were trimmed by 6 bases and 5 bases, with 12 bases remaining between them. The CDR3 length is 13 residues. CDR3 nucleotide sequence: TGTGCCAGTAGACGAGTTTCCGGAGATACGCAGTATTTT. Amino acids: CASRRVSGDTQYF.

The chain joins TRBV7-3 to TRBJ2-3; perhaps TRBD2 as D (6 bases). Germline CDR1 SGHTA, CDR2 FQGTGA. This CDR3 is built from 14 residues. The V end lost 4 bases, the J end lost 6 bases, and 14 bases lay between the germline ends. In DNA form, the CDR3 reads TGTGCCAGCAGCTCGTCTCTAGCGAGGGATACGCAGTATTTT. Its protein product is CASSSSLARDTQYF.